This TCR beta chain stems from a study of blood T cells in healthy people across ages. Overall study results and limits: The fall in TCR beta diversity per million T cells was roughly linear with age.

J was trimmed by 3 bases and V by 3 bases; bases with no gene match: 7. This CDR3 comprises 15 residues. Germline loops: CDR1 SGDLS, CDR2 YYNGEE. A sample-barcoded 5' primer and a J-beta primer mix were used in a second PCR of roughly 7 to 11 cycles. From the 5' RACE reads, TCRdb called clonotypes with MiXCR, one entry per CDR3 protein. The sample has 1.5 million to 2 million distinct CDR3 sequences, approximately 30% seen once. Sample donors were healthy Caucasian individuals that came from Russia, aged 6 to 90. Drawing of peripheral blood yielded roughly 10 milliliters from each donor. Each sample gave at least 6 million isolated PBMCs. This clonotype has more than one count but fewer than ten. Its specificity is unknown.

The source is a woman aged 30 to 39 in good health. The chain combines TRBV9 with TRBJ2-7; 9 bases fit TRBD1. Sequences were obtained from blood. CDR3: CASSAQGAALYEQYF. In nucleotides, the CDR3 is TGTGCCAGCAGCGCACAGGGGGCGGCTCTCTACGAGCAGTACTTC.